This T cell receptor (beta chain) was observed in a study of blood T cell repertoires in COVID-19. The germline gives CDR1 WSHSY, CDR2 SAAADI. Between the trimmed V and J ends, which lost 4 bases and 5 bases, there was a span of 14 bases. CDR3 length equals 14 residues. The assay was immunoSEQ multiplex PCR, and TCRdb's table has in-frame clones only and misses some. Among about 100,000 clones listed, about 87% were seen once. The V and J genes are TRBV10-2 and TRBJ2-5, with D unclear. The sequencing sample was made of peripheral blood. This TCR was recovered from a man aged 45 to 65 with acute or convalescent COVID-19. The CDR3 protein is CASSALSSGETQYF. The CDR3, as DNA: TGCGCCAGCAGTGCCTTATCCTCCGGGGAGACCCAGTACTTC.